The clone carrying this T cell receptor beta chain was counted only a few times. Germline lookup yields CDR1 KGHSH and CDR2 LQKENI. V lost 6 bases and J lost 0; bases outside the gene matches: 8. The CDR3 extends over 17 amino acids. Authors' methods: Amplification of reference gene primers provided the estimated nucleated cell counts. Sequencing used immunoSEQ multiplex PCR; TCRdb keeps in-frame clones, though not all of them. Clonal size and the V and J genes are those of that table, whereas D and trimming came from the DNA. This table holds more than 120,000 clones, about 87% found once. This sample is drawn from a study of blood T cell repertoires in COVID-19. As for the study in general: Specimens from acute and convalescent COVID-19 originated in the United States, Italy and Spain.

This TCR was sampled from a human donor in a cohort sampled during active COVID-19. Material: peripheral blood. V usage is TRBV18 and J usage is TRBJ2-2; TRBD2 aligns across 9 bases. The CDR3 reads CASSRGLAKTNTGELFF. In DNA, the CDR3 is TGTGCCAGCTCCCGTGGACTAGCGAAGACGAACACCGGGGAGCTGTTTTTT.